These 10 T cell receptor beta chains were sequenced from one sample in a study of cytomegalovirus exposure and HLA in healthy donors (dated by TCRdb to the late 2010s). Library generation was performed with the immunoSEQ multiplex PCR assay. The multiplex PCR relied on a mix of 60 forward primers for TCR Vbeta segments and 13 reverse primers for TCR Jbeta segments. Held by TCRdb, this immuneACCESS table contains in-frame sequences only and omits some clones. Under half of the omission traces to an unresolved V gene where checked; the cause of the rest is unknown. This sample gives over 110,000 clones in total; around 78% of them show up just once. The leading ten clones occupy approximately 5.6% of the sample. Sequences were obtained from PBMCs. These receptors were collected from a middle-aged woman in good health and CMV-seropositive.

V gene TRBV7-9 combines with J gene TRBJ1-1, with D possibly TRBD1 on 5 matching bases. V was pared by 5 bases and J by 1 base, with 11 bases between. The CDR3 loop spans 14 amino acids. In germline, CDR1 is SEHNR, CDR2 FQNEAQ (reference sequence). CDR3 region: CASSQGVGNTEAFF. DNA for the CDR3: TGTGCCAGCAGCCAAGGGGTGGGGAACACTGAAGCTTTCTTT.

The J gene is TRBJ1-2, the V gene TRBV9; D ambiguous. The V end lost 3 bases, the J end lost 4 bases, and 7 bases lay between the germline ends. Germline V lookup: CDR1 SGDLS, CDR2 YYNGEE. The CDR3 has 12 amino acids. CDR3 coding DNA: TGTGCCAGCAGCGCAGTCAGCTATGGCTACACCTTC. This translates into CASSAVSYGYTF.

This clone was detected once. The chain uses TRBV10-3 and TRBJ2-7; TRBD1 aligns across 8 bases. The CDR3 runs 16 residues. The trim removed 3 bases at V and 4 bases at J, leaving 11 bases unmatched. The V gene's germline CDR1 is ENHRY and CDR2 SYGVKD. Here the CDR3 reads CAISESGQGNNYEQYF. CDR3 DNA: TGTGCCATCAGTGAATCCGGACAGGGAAACAATTACGAGCAGTACTTC.

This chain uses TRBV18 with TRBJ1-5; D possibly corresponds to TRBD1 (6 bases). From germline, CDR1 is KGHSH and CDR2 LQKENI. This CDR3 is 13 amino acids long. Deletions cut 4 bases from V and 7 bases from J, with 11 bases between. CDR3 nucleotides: TGTGCCAGCTCACTTCAGGGGAACCAGCCCCAGCATTTT. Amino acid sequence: CASSLQGNQPQHF.

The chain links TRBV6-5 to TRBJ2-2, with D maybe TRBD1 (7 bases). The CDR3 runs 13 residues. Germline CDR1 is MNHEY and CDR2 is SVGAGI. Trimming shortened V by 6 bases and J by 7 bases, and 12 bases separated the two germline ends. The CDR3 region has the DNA TGTGCCAGCAGCCTCAGGGGGGACGGGGAGCTGTTTTTT. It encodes CASSLRGDGELFF.

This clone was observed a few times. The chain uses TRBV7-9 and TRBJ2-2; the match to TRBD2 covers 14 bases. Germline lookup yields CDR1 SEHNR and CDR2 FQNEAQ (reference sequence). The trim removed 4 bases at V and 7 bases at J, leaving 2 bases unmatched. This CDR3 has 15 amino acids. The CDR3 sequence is CASSSGLAGVGELFF. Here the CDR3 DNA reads TGTGCCAGCAGCTCGGGACTAGCGGGAGTCGGGGAGCTGTTTTTT.

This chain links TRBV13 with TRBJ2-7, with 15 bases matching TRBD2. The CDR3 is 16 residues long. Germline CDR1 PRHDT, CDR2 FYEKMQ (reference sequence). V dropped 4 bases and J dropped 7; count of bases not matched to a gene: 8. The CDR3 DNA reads TGTGCCAGCAGCTCCGGACTAGCGGGAGGGTGGGGGGAGCAGTACTTC. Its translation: CASSSGLAGGWGEQYF.

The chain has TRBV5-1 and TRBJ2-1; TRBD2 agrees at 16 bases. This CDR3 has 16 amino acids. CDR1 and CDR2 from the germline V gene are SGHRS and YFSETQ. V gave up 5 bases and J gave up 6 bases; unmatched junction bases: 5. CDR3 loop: CASSWGLAGGPNEQFF. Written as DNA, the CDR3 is TGCGCCAGCAGTTGGGGACTAGCGGGAGGGCCCAATGAGCAGTTCTTC. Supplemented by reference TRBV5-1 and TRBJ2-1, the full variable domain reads KAGVTQTPRYLIKTRGQQVTLSCSPISGHRSVSWYQQTPGQGLQFLFEYFSETQRNKGNFPGRFSGRQFSNSRSEMNVSTLELGDSALYLCASSWGLAGGPNEQFFGPGTRLTVL.

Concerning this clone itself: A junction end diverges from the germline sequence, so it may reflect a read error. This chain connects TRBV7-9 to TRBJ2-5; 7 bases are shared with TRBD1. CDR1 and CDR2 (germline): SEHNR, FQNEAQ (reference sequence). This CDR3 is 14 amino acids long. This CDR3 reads CSSSSTGSEETQYF. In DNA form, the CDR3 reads TGTTCCAGCAGCTCGACAGGGAGTGAAGAGACCCAGTACTTC.

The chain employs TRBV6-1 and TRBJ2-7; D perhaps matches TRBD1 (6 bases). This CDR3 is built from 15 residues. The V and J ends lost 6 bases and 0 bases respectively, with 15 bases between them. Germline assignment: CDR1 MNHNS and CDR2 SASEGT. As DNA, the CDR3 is TGTGCCAGCAGGGACGGACAGCTACTCTCCTACGAGCAGTACTTC. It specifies CASRDGQLLSYEQYF.